The 31 T cell receptor beta chains given below trace back to one sample, sequenced in a study of T cells in Graves' hyperthyroidism and ophthalmopathy. TCR beta CDR3 sequences were amplified from RNA transcripts. The study used the HTBI primer set for a first-round RT-PCR of the TCR CDR3. TCRdb processed the multiplex PCR reads anew with MiXCR; each CDR3 protein has one entry. The table has more than 550,000 distinct CDR3 sequences, 15% to 20% seen once. The material sequenced was blood. Receptor source: a man aged 50 to 60 with Graves' hyperthyroidism.

This clonotype appeared many times. This chain links TRBV7-9 with TRBJ1-2; D is unresolved. The CDR3 loop spans 14 amino acids. The ends were cut back, 3 bases at V and 5 bases at J, with 13 bases in the middle. Germline CDR1 is SEHNR and CDR2 is FQNEAQ (reference sequence). The CDR3 here is CASSFSDAAYGYTF. Here the CDR3 DNA reads TGTGCCAGCAGCTTCTCGGACGCGGCTTATGGCTACACCTTC. Full variable domain (remainder filled in from reference TRBV7-9 and TRBJ1-2): DTGVSQNPRHKITKRGQNVTFRCDPISEHNRLYWYRQTLGQGPEFLTYFQNEAQLEKSRLLSDRFSAERPKGSFSTLEIQRTEQGDSAMYLCASSFSDAAYGYTFGSGTRLTVV.

This chain links TRBV5-1 with TRBJ2-3; the D gene is possibly TRBD2 (6 bases). Germline V gene data show CDR1 as SGHRS and CDR2 as YFSETQ. Trimming removed 0 bases at V and 6 bases at J, with 11 bases between. This CDR3 is 14 amino acids long. The CDR3: CASSLGAGSDTQYF. CDR3 DNA: TGCGCCAGCAGCTTGGGGGCGGGGTCCGATACGCAGTATTTT.

This clonotype appeared once. The chain has TRBV11-2 and TRBJ1-2; D is uncertain. From germline, CDR1 is SGHAT and CDR2 FQNNGV. V was cut by 3 bases and J by 6 bases, with 14 bases left in between. The CDR3 contains 14 residues. The CDR3 here is CASSFGGLGNGYTF. The DNA of the CDR3 is TGTGCCAGCAGCTTCGGCGGGCTGGGGAATGGCTACACCTTC.

This clonotype has more than one count but fewer than ten. The rearrangement joins TRBV28 to TRBJ2-7; 8 nucleotides line up with TRBD2. Per germline, CDR1 MDHEN and CDR2 SYDVKM. J gave up 2 bases and V 8 bases, and 8 bases lay outside the gene matches. The CDR3 is 14 amino acids. This chain's CDR3 is CASLSGGSPYEQYF. DNA for the CDR3: TGTGCCAGCCTCTCGGGAGGGAGCCCCTACGAGCAGTACTTC.

This chain links TRBV5-4 with TRBJ1-2; 10 bases match TRBD1. Germline-derived CDR1 and CDR2 are SGHNT and YYREEE (reference sequence). Losses at the gene ends were 3 bases for V and 7 bases for J; bases not matched to a gene: 3. The CDR3 spans 13 residues. The CDR3 sequence: CASSWDRGGGYTF. The DNA for the CDR3 is TGTGCCAGCAGCTGGGACAGGGGAGGTGGCTACACCTTC.

This clonotype occurred many times. The CDR3 sequence is CASSLARDREETQYF. The CDR3 coding sequence is TGTGCCAGCAGCTTAGCGAGGGACAGAGAAGAGACCCAGTACTTC. V is TRBV7-9 and J is TRBJ2-5; 7 bases fit TRBD1. J lost 3 bases, V lost 0 bases, and 4 bases had no gene match. The CDR3 runs to 15 residues. Germline CDR1 SEHNR, CDR2 FQNEAQ (reference sequence). Full variable domain (rest looked up from reference TRBV7-9 and TRBJ2-5): DTGVSQNPRHKITKRGQNVTFRCDPISEHNRLYWYRQTLGQGPEFLTYFQNEAQLEKSRLLSDRFSAERPKGSFSTLEIQRTEQGDSAMYLCASSLARDREETQYFGPGTRLLVL.

This clonotype was recorded at least ten times. V usage is TRBV9 and J usage is TRBJ2-5, with 8 bases matching TRBD1. CDR1 and CDR2 (germline): SGDLS, YYNGEE. With V trimmed by 3 bases and J by 5 bases, 12 bases remained unmatched. The CDR3 has 16 residues. Written as DNA, the CDR3 is TGTGCCAGCAGCGCGACCCCCCAGGGGGCTAGGGAGACCCAGTACTTC. This translates into CASSATPQGARETQYF.

The V call is TRBV3-1, the J call TRBJ1-1; possible D gene TRBD1, 6 bases. The germline V gene has CDR1 LGHDT and CDR2 YNNKEL (reference sequence). Trimming removed 0 bases at V and 1 base at J, with 18 bases between. This CDR3 is built from 18 residues. The chain's CDR3 is CASSQDRPRGGWNTEAFF. CDR3 DNA: TGTGCCAGCAGCCAAGATAGGCCACGAGGGGGGTGGAACACTGAAGCTTTCTTT.

This clonotype was picked up many times. The J gene is TRBJ2-5, the V gene TRBV28; D assignment may be TRBD1 or TRBD2 (5 bases each). V lost 4 bases, J lost 1 base, and 10 bases lay in between. The V gene's germline CDR1 is MDHEN and CDR2 SYDVKM. The CDR3 runs 14 residues. The chain's CDR3 is CASSSPGTQETQYF. CDR3 sequence (DNA): TGTGCCAGCAGTTCTCCGGGGACCCAAGAGACCCAGTACTTC.

This clonotype was seen at least ten times. This chain joins TRBV24-1 and TRBJ2-7; 11 bases fit TRBD1. The germline CDR1 and CDR2 sequences are KGHDR and SFDVKD. This CDR3 is 15 amino acids long. The trim removed 3 bases at V and 5 bases at J, leaving 5 bases unmatched. In DNA, the CDR3 is TGTGCCACCAGTGATGCGGACAGGGGGCTGAACGAGCAGTACTTC. Encoded protein: CATSDADRGLNEQYF.

The V call is TRBV28, the J call TRBJ1-2; unclear D gene. This CDR3 region has 14 residues. Trimming stripped 8 bases from V and 0 bases from J, with 13 bases between. CDR1 MDHEN and CDR2 SYDVKM come from the germline V gene. The CDR3 bases are TGTGCCAGCGGACTGGCCAGTACTAACTATGGCTACACCTTC. Translating it yields CASGLASTNYGYTF.

In this sample, this clonotype turned up many times. J is TRBJ2-1 and V is TRBV28, with 8 bases fitting TRBD2. The CDR3 is made up of 15 amino acids. Trimming cost V 6 bases and J 5 bases; bases outside gene matches: 9. The V gene's germline CDR1 is MDHEN and CDR2 SYDVKM. The CDR3 region is CASSHGGGIDNEQFF. DNA for the CDR3: TGTGCCAGCAGCCACGGGGGGGGAATCGACAATGAGCAGTTCTTC.

The chain carries TRBV24-1 and TRBJ2-1; D may match TRBD1 or TRBD2 (5 bases each). The V gene lost 4 bases and the J gene lost 6 bases, with 21 bases spanning the gap. Germline V gene sequence: CDR1 KGHDR, CDR2 SFDVKD. There are 17 residues in the CDR3. This CDR3 reads CATSDPGRSPKGNEQFF. CDR3 coding DNA: TGTGCCACCAGTGACCCGGGGCGGAGCCCTAAAGGCAATGAGCAGTTCTTC.

The chain carries TRBV27 and TRBJ2-7, with D maybe TRBD2 (6 bases). The V end lost 6 bases, the J end lost 4 bases, and 16 bases lay between the germline ends. The CDR3 spans 14 residues. Looked up from germline, CDR1 is MNHEY and CDR2 is SMNVEV (reference sequence). CDR3 residues: CASSLTGGLYEQYF. CDR3 bases: TGTGCCAGCAGCCTAACCGGAGGACTATACGAGCAGTACTTC.

This clonotype was observed many times. The chain joins TRBV2 to TRBJ2-3; D is undetermined. From germline, CDR1 is SNHLY and CDR2 FYNNEI. The V end was cut by 1 base, the J end by 0 bases, with 8 bases between. CDR3 length: 15 amino acids. This chain's CDR3 is CASSEDQLSTDTQYF. CDR3 nucleotides: TGTGCCAGCAGTGAAGACCAACTTAGCACAGATACGCAGTATTTT.

This chain uses TRBV19 with TRBJ2-3; D not resolved. With the DNA end fitting TRBJ1-5 better, the J assignment may be wrong. The CDR3 runs to 14 residues. Germline assignment: CDR1 LNHDA and CDR2 SQIVND (reference sequence). DNA for the CDR3: TGTGCCAGTAGTACCACCCTAAGCACAGATACGCAGCATTTT. This encodes CASSTTLSTDTQHF.

V gene TRBV19 combines with J gene TRBJ2-5; 8 nucleotides match TRBD2. V was pared by 8 bases and J by 2 bases, with 13 bases of the junction left unmatched. CDR3 length equals 16 residues. Germline CDR1 reads LNHDA; CDR2 reads SQIVND (reference sequence). CDR3 sequence (DNA): TGTGCCAGTGCGGGGGGCCCGTGGGGCGGGCAAGAGACCCAGTACTTC. It yields the protein CASAGGPWGGQETQYF.

This clonotype was observed at least ten times. The chain couples TRBV12-3 or TRBV12-4 to TRBJ2-1; TRBD2 might be the D (6 bases). Trimming pared 5 bases from V and 10 bases from J, leaving 27 bases between. The CDR3 extends over 17 amino acids. CDR3 residues: CASSMGLSGGRGSEQFF. The CDR3 nucleotides are TGTGCCAGCAGTATGGGCCTGTCTGGGGGACGGGGGAGCGAGCAGTTCTTC.

This chain uses TRBV6-2 or TRBV6-3 with TRBJ2-1; D is unresolved. This CDR3 comprises 13 residues. CDR1 is MNHEY, CDR2 SVGEGT, per germline. Trimming left V 5 bases short and J 5 bases short, with 10 bases between. The CDR3 DNA follows: TGTGCCAGCAGTACTGGGCCTGACAATGAGCAGTTCTTC. Its protein product is CASSTGPDNEQFF.

This clonotype was seen many times. The rearrangement joins TRBV9 to TRBJ1-3; TRBD1 aligns across 8 bases. This CDR3 spans 13 amino acids. V shed 6 bases, J shed 2 bases, and the junction held 1 base outside the gene matches. In germline, CDR1 is SGDLS, CDR2 YYNGEE. The CDR3 loop reads CASTRGPGNTIYF. The CDR3 coding sequence is TGTGCCAGCACCAGGGGGCCTGGAAACACCATATATTTT.

This sequence joins TRBV5-5 and TRBJ2-7, with TRBD2 matching over 12 bases. The CDR3 has 15 residues. With 5 bases clipped from V and 7 bases from J, the junction kept 10 bases outside the gene matches. Germline loops: CDR1 SGHKS, CDR2 YYEKEE (reference sequence). CDR3 protein: CASRNQLAGGREQYF. In DNA form, the CDR3 reads TGTGCCAGCAGAAATCAACTAGCGGGAGGTAGGGAGCAGTACTTC.

This clonotype was detected many times. The chain is built from TRBV27 and TRBJ2-2, with D possibly TRBD1 on 5 matching bases. The CDR3 has 15 amino acids. Germline V gene data show CDR1 as MNHEY and CDR2 as SMNVEV (reference sequence). V was trimmed by 1 base and J by 5 bases, leaving 11 bases between them. The CDR3 nucleotides read TGTGCCAGCAGTTTATTAGGGGTCGGTACCGGGGAGCTGTTTTTT. Translating gives CASSLLGVGTGELFF.

This chain connects TRBV28 to TRBJ1-4; D unresolved. V was shortened by 11 bases and J by 3 bases, with 10 bases between the two germline ends. Germline loops: CDR1 MDHEN, CDR2 SYDVKM. The CDR3 runs 12 residues. CDR3 in DNA: TGTGCCTCACATTCAGCTAATGAAAAACTGTTTTTT. It is translated as CASHSANEKLFF.

This clonotype was seen a handful of times. The chain links TRBV3-1 to TRBJ1-5; D is uncertain. The germline V gene has CDR1 LGHDT and CDR2 YNNKEL (reference sequence). Trimming left V 2 bases short and J 9 bases short, with 11 bases between. CDR3 size: 13 residues. CDR3 sequence: CASSQSESGPQHF. DNA for the CDR3: TGTGCCAGCAGCCAATCGGAAAGCGGGCCCCAGCATTTT.

This clonotype has ten or more counts. The chain uses TRBV13 and TRBJ2-5; 8 bases agree with TRBD1. The CDR3 has 16 amino acids. Germline V gene lookup returns CDR1 PRHDT and CDR2 FYEKMQ (reference sequence). The junction had 10 bases not matched to a gene; V was cut back by 1 base and J by 6 bases. CDR3 sequence (DNA): TGTGCCAGCAGCTTAGAACGGGCAGGGGGCGGAAAGACCCAGTACTTC. This gives the protein CASSLERAGGGKTQYF.

This clonotype occurred a few times. The chain recombines TRBV19 with TRBJ2-7, with 9 bases fitting TRBD2. Germline CDR1 and CDR2: LNHDA and SQIVND (reference sequence). The CDR3 covers 11 residues. V dropped 9 bases and J dropped 9; count of bases not matched to a gene: 6. CDR3 sequence reads: CASIAGEVQYF. The CDR3 coding sequence is TGTGCCAGCATAGCGGGAGAAGTGCAGTACTTC.

The rearrangement joins TRBV19 to TRBJ2-7; 7 nucleotides line up with TRBD1. Trimming removed 5 bases from V and 0 bases from J; junction bases left unmatched: 10. This CDR3 contains 16 residues. Germline CDR1 LNHDA, CDR2 SQIVND (reference sequence). CDR3 loop: CASSFYPGQSSYEQYF. The CDR3 DNA reads TGTGCCAGTAGTTTCTACCCGGGACAGAGCTCCTACGAGCAGTACTTC.

This clonotype showed up just a few times. V and J are TRBV7-2 and TRBJ2-7; TRBD1 matches at 8 bases. The junction had 11 bases not matched to a gene; V was cut back by 3 bases and J by 7 bases. The germline V gene has CDR1 SGHTA and CDR2 FQGNSA. This CDR3 is 15 amino acids long. CDR3 nucleotide sequence: TGTGCCAGCAGCTTCCCTTCGACAGGGGTGGATGAGCAGTACTTC. Its protein product is CASSFPSTGVDEQYF.

V usage is TRBV12-3 or TRBV12-4 and J usage is TRBJ1-1, with D uncertain. The V gene lost 2 bases and the J gene lost 2 bases, with 12 bases spanning the gap. This CDR3 has 15 residues. The CDR3 reads CASSLIAGSNTEAFF. In DNA form, the CDR3 reads TGTGCCAGCAGTTTAATTGCAGGCTCAAACACTGAAGCTTTCTTT.

This clonotype counts as medium-sized. The chain is built from TRBV27 and TRBJ2-3, with 12 bases matching TRBD2. Losses at the gene ends were 4 bases for V and 1 base for J; bases not matched to a gene: 3. In germline, CDR1 is MNHEY, CDR2 SMNVEV (reference sequence). CDR3 length: 16 residues. CDR3 amino acids: CASSSRLAGGTDTQYF. The CDR3 DNA follows: TGTGCCAGCAGTTCCCGACTAGCGGGAGGCACAGATACGCAGTATTTT.

Many counts were recorded for this clonotype. The chain couples TRBV27 to TRBJ2-2; 8 bases line up with TRBD2. Per germline, CDR1 MNHEY and CDR2 SMNVEV (reference sequence). V trimming: 3 bases; J trimming: 2 bases; junction bases outside the gene matches: 5. The CDR3 runs 16 residues. The CDR3 protein is CASSFTSGRNTGELFF. CDR3 sequence (DNA): TGTGCCAGCAGTTTCACGAGCGGGAGAAACACCGGGGAGCTGTTTTTT.